The clone carrying this TCR beta chain was found many times. A 5'RACE template-switching step, the method used to make TCR cDNA, added a universal primer site and UMIs. TCRdb reprocessed the 5' RACE reads with MiXCR, giving one entry per CDR3 protein. The sample yields about 120,000 distinct CDR3 sequences, 7.2% seen once. J lost 6 bases, V lost 1 base, and 9 bases had no gene match. In germline, CDR1 is MDHEN, CDR2 SYDVKM. The CDR3 spans 15 residues. The sample belongs to a study of T cells after yellow fever vaccination. The chain employs TRBV28 and TRBJ2-7; TRBD2 agrees at 7 bases. The source material was CD4+ T cells sorted from PBMCs, sampled more than 40 days after the first yellow fever vaccination. The TCR sequence derives from a man aged 18-30 years who received the YFV17D yellow fever vaccine. Written as DNA, the CDR3 is TGTGCCAGCAGTTTATTACGGGGGAGGGTACGCGAGCAGTACTTC. Its translation is CASSLLRGRVREQYF.